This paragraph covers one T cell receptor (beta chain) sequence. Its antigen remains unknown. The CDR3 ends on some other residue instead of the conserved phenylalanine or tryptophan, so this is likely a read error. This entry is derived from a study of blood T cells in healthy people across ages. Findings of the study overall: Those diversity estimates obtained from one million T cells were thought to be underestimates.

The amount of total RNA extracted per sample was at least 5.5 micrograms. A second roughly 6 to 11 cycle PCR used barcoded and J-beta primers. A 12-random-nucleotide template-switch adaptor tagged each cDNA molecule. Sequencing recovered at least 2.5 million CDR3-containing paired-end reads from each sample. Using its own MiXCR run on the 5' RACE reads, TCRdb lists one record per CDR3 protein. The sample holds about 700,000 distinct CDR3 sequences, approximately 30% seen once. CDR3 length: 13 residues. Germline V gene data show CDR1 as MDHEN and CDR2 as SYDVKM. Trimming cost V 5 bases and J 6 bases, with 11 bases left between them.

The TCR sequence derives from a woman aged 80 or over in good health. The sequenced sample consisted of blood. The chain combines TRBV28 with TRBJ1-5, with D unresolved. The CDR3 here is CASSPRRAQPQHL. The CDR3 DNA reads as TGTGCCAGCAGTCCGAGGAGGGCTCAGCCCCAGCATTTG.